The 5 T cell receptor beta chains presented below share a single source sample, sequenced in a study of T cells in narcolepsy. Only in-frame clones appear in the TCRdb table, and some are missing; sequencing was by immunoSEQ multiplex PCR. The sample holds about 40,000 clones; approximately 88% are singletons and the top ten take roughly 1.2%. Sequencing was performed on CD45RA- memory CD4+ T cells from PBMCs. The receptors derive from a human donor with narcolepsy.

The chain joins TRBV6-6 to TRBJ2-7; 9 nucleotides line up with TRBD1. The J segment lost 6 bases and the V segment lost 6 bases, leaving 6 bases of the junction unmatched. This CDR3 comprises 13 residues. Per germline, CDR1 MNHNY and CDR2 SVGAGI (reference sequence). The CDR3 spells CASRTTGGSEQYF. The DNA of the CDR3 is TGTGCCAGCAGAACGACAGGGGGTTCCGAGCAGTACTTC.

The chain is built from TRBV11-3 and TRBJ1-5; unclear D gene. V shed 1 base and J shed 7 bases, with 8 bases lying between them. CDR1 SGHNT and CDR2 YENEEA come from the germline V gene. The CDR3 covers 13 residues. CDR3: CASSLGEGQPQHF. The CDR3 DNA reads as TGTGCCAGCAGCTTAGGGGAAGGACAGCCCCAGCATTTT.

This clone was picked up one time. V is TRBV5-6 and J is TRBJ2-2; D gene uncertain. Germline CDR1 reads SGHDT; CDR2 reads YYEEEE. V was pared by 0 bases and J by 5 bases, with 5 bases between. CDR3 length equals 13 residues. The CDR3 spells CASSLEGTGELFF. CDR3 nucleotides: TGTGCCAGCAGCTTGGAGGGAACCGGGGAGCTGTTTTTT.

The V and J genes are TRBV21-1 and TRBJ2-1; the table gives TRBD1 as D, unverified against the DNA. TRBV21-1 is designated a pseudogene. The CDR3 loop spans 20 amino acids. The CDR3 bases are TGTGCCAGCAGCAAATCTGGCTTCGTGACGGCTGGACAGGGTCGGCATGAGCAGTTCTTC. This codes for CASSKSGFVTAGQGRHEQFF.

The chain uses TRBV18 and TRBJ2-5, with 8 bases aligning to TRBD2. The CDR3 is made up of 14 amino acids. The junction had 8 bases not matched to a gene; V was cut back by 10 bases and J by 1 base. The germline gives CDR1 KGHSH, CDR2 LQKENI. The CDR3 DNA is TGTGCCACCGGGGGGGCGAACCTCCAAGAGACCCAGTACTTC. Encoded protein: CATGGANLQETQYF.